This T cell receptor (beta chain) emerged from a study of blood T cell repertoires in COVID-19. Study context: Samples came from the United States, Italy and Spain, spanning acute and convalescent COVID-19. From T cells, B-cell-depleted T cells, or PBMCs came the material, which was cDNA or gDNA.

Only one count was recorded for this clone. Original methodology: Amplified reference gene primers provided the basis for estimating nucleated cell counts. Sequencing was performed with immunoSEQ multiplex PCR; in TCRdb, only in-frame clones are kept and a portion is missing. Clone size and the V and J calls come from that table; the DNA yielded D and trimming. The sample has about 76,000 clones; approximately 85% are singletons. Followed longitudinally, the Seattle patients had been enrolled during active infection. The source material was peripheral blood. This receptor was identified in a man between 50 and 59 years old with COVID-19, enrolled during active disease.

In nucleotides, the CDR3 is TGTGCCAGCAATAAGGGGGGGGTATCGTGGGAGCTGTTTTTT. Amino acid sequence: CASNKGGVSWELFF. The chain joins TRBV28 to TRBJ2-2; weak D call: TRBD2 (7 bases). Looked up from germline, CDR1 is MDHEN and CDR2 is SYDVKM. The V end lost 7 bases, the J end lost 9 bases, and 18 bases lay between the germline ends. The CDR3 is made up of 14 amino acids.